What follows are 21 T cell receptor beta chains derived from one specimen sequenced in a study of OX40 agonist ivuxolimab in advanced cancers. TCRdb's copy holds only in-frame clones and misses some; the assay was immunoSEQ multiplex PCR. The data hold tens of thousands of clones, with 75% to 95% observed a single time. The sequencing used CD4+ or CD8+ T cells sorted from blood, collected in a trial of the OX40 agonist ivuxolimab. The receptors here all came from an adult with an advanced solid tumor such as melanoma, head and neck, liver or kidney cancer.

The chain is built from TRBV7-2 and TRBJ2-5; D is perhaps TRBD2 (5 bases). The J call could be wrong; TRBJ2-7 is a better fit for the DNA end. The CDR3 loop spans 12 amino acids. CDR1 is SGHTA, CDR2 FQGNSA, per germline. This CDR3 is CASSLRGLEQYF. The CDR3 DNA is TGTGCCAGCAGCTTACGGGGTCTCGAGCAGTACTTC.

The chain is built from TRBV5-1 and TRBJ2-5; 8 bases agree with TRBD1. Trimming cost V 0 bases and J 9 bases; bases outside gene matches: 13. The germline gives CDR1 SGHRS, CDR2 YFSETQ. The CDR3 has 16 residues. The CDR3: CASSLAKGDRRNPQYF. Written as DNA, the CDR3 is TGCGCCAGCAGCTTGGCCAAAGGGGACAGGAGAAACCCCCAGTACTTC.

This clone was detected only once. This sequence joins TRBV5-1 and TRBJ2-1, with 7 nucleotides matching TRBD2. CDR3 length equals 12 residues. The V segment lost 3 bases and the J segment 7 bases; nucleotides outside the gene matches: 1. Germline V gene lookup returns CDR1 SGHRS and CDR2 YFSETQ. The CDR3 DNA is TGCGCCAGCAGCTGGGGGGGAAATGAGCAGTTCTTC. Its translation is CASSWGGNEQFF. The full variable domain, its missing parts supplied by reference TRBV5-1 and TRBJ2-1, is KAGVTQTPRYLIKTRGQQVTLSCSPISGHRSVSWYQQTPGQGLQFLFEYFSETQRNKGNFPGRFSGRQFSNSRSEMNVSTLELGDSALYLCASSWGGNEQFFGPGTRLTVL.

The chain recombines TRBV2 with TRBJ1-1, with 10 positions matching TRBD1. CDR1 is SNHLY and CDR2 is FYNNEI in the germline V gene. Trimming cost V 6 bases and J 3 bases; bases outside gene matches: 10. The CDR3 is 16 residues long. The CDR3 region is CASREGGTGVDTEAFF. CDR3 nucleotide sequence: TGTGCCAGCAGAGAGGGGGGGACAGGGGTGGACACTGAAGCTTTCTTT.

This chain links TRBV2 with TRBJ1-4; D perhaps matches TRBD1 (5 bases). This CDR3 has 13 residues. CDR1 and CDR2 from the germline V gene are SNHLY and FYNNEI. V lost 8 bases to trimming and J lost 4 bases, with 11 bases between them. CDR3 bases: TGTGCCAGCGGGGGAGCATTTAATGAAAAACTGTTTTTT. Translated, it gives CASGGAFNEKLFF. Complete variable domain (other parts from reference TRBV2 and TRBJ1-4): EPEVTQTPSHQVTQMGQEVILRCVPISNHLYFYWYRQILGQKVEFLVSFYNNEISEKSEIFDDQFSVERPDGSNFTLKIRSTKLEDSAMYFCASGGAFNEKLFFGSGTQLSVL.

The chain recombines TRBV11-2 with TRBJ2-7; 7 positions agree with TRBD1. The germline V gene encodes CDR1 SGHAT and CDR2 FQNNGV. With 5 bases clipped from V and 0 bases from J, the junction kept 7 bases outside the gene matches. The CDR3 loop spans 15 amino acids. CDR3 DNA sequence: TGTGCCAGCAGCGGGGACAGCTCCAGCTCCTACGAGCAGTACTTC. Amino acids: CASSGDSSSSYEQYF.

This sequence joins TRBV6-4 and TRBJ1-3, with D possibly TRBD1 on 6 matching bases. Germline CDR1 reads MRHNA; CDR2 reads SNTAGT. The CDR3 length is 16 residues. Trimming stripped 4 bases from V and 7 bases from J, with 20 bases between. CDR3 DNA: TGTGCCAGCAGTGCCAGCGGTCGGGGGGCCGGCAACACCATATATTTT. Translation: CASSASGRGAGNTIYF.

This chain connects TRBV5-4 to TRBJ2-7, with 7 bases aligning to TRBD1. V lost 0 bases, J lost 1 base, and 4 bases stayed unmatched. Germline V gives CDR1 SGHNT, CDR2 YYREEE (reference sequence). The CDR3 contains 15 residues. CDR3 sequence reads: CASSLGGQASYEQYF. For the CDR3, the DNA is TGTGCCAGCAGCTTGGGTGGACAGGCGTCCTACGAGCAGTACTTC.

CDR3 DNA: TGTGCCAGCAGCCCAACCTCTGGTATCCTAGCGGGAGACCAAGAGACCCAGTACTTC. This codes for CASSPTSGILAGDQETQYF. The rearrangement uses TRBV11-2 and TRBJ2-5; 10 bases align to TRBD2. CDR1 is SGHAT and CDR2 is FQNNGV in the germline V gene. Unmatched junction bases numbered 15, after V lost 5 bases and J lost 0 bases. This CDR3 region has 19 residues. The variable domain in full, completed from reference TRBV11-2 and TRBJ2-5, reads EAGVAQSPRYKIIEKRQSVAFWCNPISGHATLYWYQQILGQGPKLLIQFQNNGVVDDSQLPKDRFSAERLKGVDSTLKIQPAKLEDSAVYLCASSPTSGILAGDQETQYFGPGTRLLVL.

V is TRBV5-1 and J is TRBJ1-2; 10 nucleotides align to TRBD1. Germline-derived CDR1 and CDR2 are SGHRS and YFSETQ. The trim removed 4 bases at V and 8 bases at J, leaving 8 bases unmatched. The CDR3 sequence is 14 residues long. The CDR3 sequence: CASSGGTGDDGYTF. CDR3 in DNA: TGCGCCAGCAGCGGGGGGACAGGGGACGACGGCTACACCTTC.

This sequence joins TRBV4-1 and TRBJ1-2; TRBD1 matches 8 bases. The CDR3 spans 13 residues. V gave up 4 bases and J gave up 7 bases; unmatched junction bases: 5. The V gene's germline CDR1 is MGHRA and CDR2 YSYEKL. The DNA for the CDR3 is TGCGCCAGCAGCCGGACAGGGTTGGGTGGCTACACCTTC. It yields the protein CASSRTGLGGYTF.

The count of this clone is one. V and J are TRBV11-3 and TRBJ2-7; 7 bases line up with TRBD1. Unmatched junction bases numbered 5, after V lost 6 bases and J lost 0 bases. This CDR3 comprises 14 residues. Germline CDR1 reads SGHNT; CDR2 reads YENEEA. CDR3 sequence reads: CASSRTGPSYEQYF. The CDR3 DNA sequence: TGTGCCAGCAGTCGGACAGGTCCCTCCTACGAGCAGTACTTC.

J is TRBJ1-4 and V is TRBV28; D uncertain. In germline, CDR1 is MDHEN, CDR2 SYDVKM. The CDR3 runs to 12 residues. V was clipped by 8 bases and J by 5 bases, with 9 bases between them. The CDR3 nucleotides are TGTGCCAGCCGACGGTTAAATGAAAAACTGTTTTTT. Translating gives CASRRLNEKLFF.

The rearrangement links TRBV4-1 to TRBJ2-6; D unresolved. The germline V gene encodes CDR1 MGHRA and CDR2 YSYEKL. This CDR3 comprises 16 residues. The ends were cut back, 1 base at V and 0 bases at J, with 7 bases in the middle. In DNA form, the CDR3 reads TGCGCCAGCAGCCAAGGTCAGCTCTCTGGGGCCAACGTCCTGACTTTC. Amino acids: CASSQGQLSGANVLTF.

This chain links TRBV5-8 with TRBJ2-1, with D perhaps being TRBD1 or TRBD2 (5 bases each). V shed 4 bases and J shed 4 bases, with 15 bases lying between them. CDR1 is SGHTS and CDR2 is YDEGEE in the germline V gene. The CDR3 is made up of 15 amino acids. The CDR3 bases are TGTGCCAGCAGCCCTTGGGGGAGTGGGTACAATGAGCAGTTCTTC. This sequence encodes CASSPWGSGYNEQFF.

The chain recombines TRBV5-1 with TRBJ1-2; TRBD1 agrees at 7 bases. Germline CDR1 SGHRS, CDR2 YFSETQ. CDR3 length: 13 residues. Trimming took 2 bases from V and 6 from J; bases not matched to a gene: 4. CDR3 coding DNA: TGCGCCAGCAGCTTAAACAGGGGCGATGGCTACACCTTC. This gives the protein CASSLNRGDGYTF. Together with reference TRBV5-1 and TRBJ1-2, the CDR3 gives the full variable domain: KAGVTQTPRYLIKTRGQQVTLSCSPISGHRSVSWYQQTPGQGLQFLFEYFSETQRNKGNFPGRFSGRQFSNSRSEMNVSTLELGDSALYLCASSLNRGDGYTFGSGTRLTVV.

The table lists this clone with a count of one. The V call is TRBV2, the J call TRBJ1-4; weak D call: TRBD1 (5 bases). Looked up from germline, CDR1 is SNHLY and CDR2 is FYNNEI. The CDR3 contains 14 residues. V was shortened by 3 bases and J by 4 bases, with 9 bases between the two germline ends. The CDR3 region has the DNA TGTGCCAGCAGTGATCGGGACCTTAATGAAAAACTGTTTTTT. Translation gives CASSDRDLNEKLFF. Supplemented by reference TRBV2 and TRBJ1-4, the full variable domain reads EPEVTQTPSHQVTQMGQEVILRCVPISNHLYFYWYRQILGQKVEFLVSFYNNEISEKSEIFDDQFSVERPDGSNFTLKIRSTKLEDSAMYFCASSDRDLNEKLFFGSGTQLSVL.

In nucleotides, the CDR3 is TGTGCCTGGAGGTGGGGGGCGAGGACTGAAGCTTTCTTT. Protein: CAWRWGARTEAFF. V gene TRBV30 combines with J gene TRBJ1-1, with D maybe TRBD1 (6 bases). The CDR3 consists of 13 residues. V was clipped by 3 bases and J by 5 bases, with 13 bases between them. Looked up from germline, CDR1 is GTSNPN and CDR2 is SVGIG (reference sequence). Full variable domain (rest looked up from reference TRBV30 and TRBJ1-1): SQTIHQWPATLVQPVGSPLSLECTVEGTSNPNLYWYRQAAGRGLQLLFYSVGIGQISSEVPQNLSASRPQDRQFILSSKKLLLSDSGFYLCAWRWGARTEAFFGQGTRLTVV.

Only one count was recorded for this clone. This sequence joins TRBV25-1 and TRBJ1-1, with a weak D call TRBD1 (6 bases). Trimming took 7 bases from V and 0 from J, leaving 12 bases between them. Germline V gene sequence: CDR1 MGHDK, CDR2 SYGVNS. The CDR3 extends over 14 amino acids. The CDR3 sequence: CASIQTGLNTEAFF. The CDR3 nucleotides read TGTGCCAGCATCCAAACAGGGTTGAACACTGAAGCTTTCTTT.

V is TRBV5-4 and J is TRBJ2-7; possible D gene TRBD2, 5 bases. Germline V gene data show CDR1 as SGHNT and CDR2 as YYREEE (reference sequence). V lost 2 bases, J lost 7 bases, and 13 bases lay in between. The CDR3 sequence is 13 residues long. The CDR3 loop reads CASSFGTTGEQYF. CDR3 sequence (DNA): TGTGCCAGCAGCTTCGGCACGACGGGGGAGCAGTACTTC. Supplemented by reference TRBV5-4 and TRBJ2-7, the full variable domain reads ETGVTQSPTHLIKTRGQQVTLRCSSQSGHNTVSWYQQALGQGPQFIFQYYREEENGRGNFPPRFSGLQFPNYSSELNVNALELDDSALYLCASSFGTTGEQYFGPGTRLTVT.

J is TRBJ2-2 and V is TRBV11-1; the D call may be TRBD1 or TRBD2 (5 bases each). The germline V and J ends were trimmed by 5 bases and 1 base, with 11 bases remaining between them. Germline V gives CDR1 SGHAT, CDR2 FQDESV (reference sequence). CDR3 length: 15 residues. The CDR3 is CASSAGTLNTGELFF. CDR3 in DNA: TGTGCCAGCAGCGCCGGGACGCTGAACACCGGGGAGCTGTTTTTT.